This TCR beta chain was profiled in a study of neurological immune-mediated disorders. The CDR3 sequence is 14 residues long. The germline V and J ends were trimmed by 6 bases and 0 bases, with 12 bases remaining between them. Documented time point: longitudinal time-point 2. TCRdb independently ran MiXCR on the 5' RACE reads; one entry per CDR3 protein. The sample gives roughly 48,000 distinct CDR3 sequences, around 13% of which show up once; 4.5% to 5.5% is in the top ten. This clonotype came up many times. The chain joins TRBV12-3 or TRBV12-4 to TRBJ2-7; D could derive from TRBD1 or TRBD2 (5 bases each). The sequenced material came from PBMCs. The receptor was derived from a male donor with HTLV-1-associated myelopathy (HAM/TSP). The CDR3 protein is CASSTRDGSYEQYF. DNA for the CDR3: TGTGCCAGCAGCACCCGGGACGGCTCCTACGAGCAGTACTTC.